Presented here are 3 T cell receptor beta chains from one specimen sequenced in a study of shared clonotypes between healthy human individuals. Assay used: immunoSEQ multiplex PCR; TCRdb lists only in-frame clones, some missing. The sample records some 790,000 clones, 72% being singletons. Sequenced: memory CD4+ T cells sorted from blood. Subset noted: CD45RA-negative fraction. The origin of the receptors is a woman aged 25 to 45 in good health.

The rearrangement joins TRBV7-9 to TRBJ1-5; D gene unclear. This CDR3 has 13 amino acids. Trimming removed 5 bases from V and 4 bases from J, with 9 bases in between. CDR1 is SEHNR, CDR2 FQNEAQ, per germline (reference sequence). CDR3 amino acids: CASSSDGNQPQHF. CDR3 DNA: TGTGCCAGCAGCAGTGACGGTAATCAGCCCCAGCATTTT.

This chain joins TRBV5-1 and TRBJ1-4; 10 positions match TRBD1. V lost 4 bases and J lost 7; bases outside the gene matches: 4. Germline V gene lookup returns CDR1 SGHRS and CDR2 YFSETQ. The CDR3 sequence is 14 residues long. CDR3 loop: CASSRDRGSEKLFF. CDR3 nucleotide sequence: TGCGCCAGCAGCCGGGACAGGGGTAGTGAAAAACTGTTTTTT. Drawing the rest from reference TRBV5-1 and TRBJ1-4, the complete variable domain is KAGVTQTPRYLIKTRGQQVTLSCSPISGHRSVSWYQQTPGQGLQFLFEYFSETQRNKGNFPGRFSGRQFSNSRSEMNVSTLELGDSALYLCASSRDRGSEKLFFGSGTQLSVL.

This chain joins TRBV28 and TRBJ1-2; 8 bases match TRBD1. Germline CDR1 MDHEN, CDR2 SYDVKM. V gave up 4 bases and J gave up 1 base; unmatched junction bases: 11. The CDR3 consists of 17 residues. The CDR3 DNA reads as TGTGCCAGCAGTTCTTGGACAGGGACGGATTTTAACTATGGCTACACCTTC. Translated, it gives CASSSWTGTDFNYGYTF.